This is a list of T cell receptor beta chains from one sample in a study of early T cells in non-severe SARS-CoV-2 infection. TCRdb called the 5' RACE reads again in MiXCR, with one record for every CDR3 protein. This sample carries about 30,000 distinct CDR3 sequences, roughly 3.9% of them seen once, and the ten largest clones take around 8.8%. Sequencing input: whole blood. All receptors come from an adult who was a healthcare worker with PCR-confirmed SARS-CoV-2 infection or an uninfected control (not recorded which). CDR3s include the opening cysteine and the closing phenylalanine or tryptophan. D genes are given only for firm matches. Clone sizes are given selectively: once, few, many, or a class where the clone is expanded.

- | TRBJ2-7 | TRBV10-3 | - | CAISLGRTVYEQYF | TGTGCCATCAGTTTAGGGCGGACGGTCTACGAGCAGTACTTC
many | TRBJ2-2 | TRBV6-6 | TRBD2 | CAIRREGGELFF | TGTGCCATCCGAAGGGAGGGCGGGGAGCTGTTTTTT
many | TRBJ2-1 | TRBV5-1 | TRBD2 | CASSRGGREGYNEQFF | TGCGCCAGCAGCCGCGGCGGCCGGGAGGGTTACAATGAGCAGTTCTTC
many | TRBJ2-3 | TRBV5-1 | - | CASRKGRTDTQYF | TGCGCCAGCAGGAAGGGTCGGACAGATACGCAGTATTTT
many | TRBJ2-1 | TRBV6-5 | TRBD1 | CASSLKPGTGYNEQFF | TGTGCCAGCAGTCTAAAACCCGGGACAGGCTACAATGAGCAGTTCTTC
few | TRBJ2-7 | TRBV11-1 | TRBD1 | CASRSTKGALDEQYF | TGTGCCAGCAGATCTACTAAGGGGGCGCTTGACGAGCAGTACTTC
many | TRBJ1-5 | TRBV12-3/TRBV12-4 | - | CASTGTVDQPQHF | TGTGCCAGCACCGGGACGGTAGATCAGCCCCAGCATTTT
many | TRBJ2-7 | TRBV29-1 | - | CSTIPQLGGEQYF | TGCAGCACCATCCCTCAATTGGGAGGCGAGCAGTACTTC
- | TRBJ2-4 | TRBV30 | - | CALGTTIAKNIQYF | TGTGCCTTGGGGACCACCATAGCCAAAAACATTCAGTACTTC
many | TRBJ2-7 | TRBV29-1 | - | CTSGGKYPREQYF | TGCACCTCTGGCGGGAAATACCCTCGCGAGCAGTACTTC
many | TRBJ2-7 | TRBV19 | - | CASGTGQDFREQYF | TGTGCCAGTGGGACGGGGCAGGACTTTCGCGAGCAGTACTTC
many | TRBJ1-3 | TRBV6-6 | TRBD1 | CASSMGQGSSGNTIYF | TGTGCCAGCAGTATGGGACAGGGAAGCTCTGGAAACACCATATATTTT
many | TRBJ1-3 | TRBV20-1 | - | CSATPGVGNTIYF | TGCAGTGCTACACCGGGGGTCGGAAACACCATATATTTT
many | TRBJ2-3 | TRBV6-5 | - | CASSPYSDGADTQYF | TGTGCCAGCAGTCCCTACTCGGACGGAGCAGATACGCAGTATTTT
many | TRBJ2-7 | TRBV7-8 | TRBD2 | CASSLVGGRGDEQYF | TGTGCCAGCAGCTTAGTTGGCGGGAGAGGGGACGAGCAGTACTTC
many | TRBJ1-1 | TRBV5-1 | - | CASSLVLGGGNTEAFF | TGCGCCAGCAGCTTGGTACTCGGGGGTGGAAACACTGAAGCTTTCTTT
many | TRBJ2-5 | TRBV11-2 | - | CASSLGSKKQETQYF | TGTGCCAGCAGCTTAGGCAGCAAGAAACAAGAGACCCAGTACTTC
many | TRBJ1-5 | TRBV29-1 | - | CSVEVSKGQPQHF | TGCAGCGTTGAAGTCTCTAAGGGTCAGCCCCAGCATTTT
many | TRBJ2-3 | TRBV5-1 | TRBD2 | CASSRYSGRAVADTQYF | TGCGCCAGCAGCAGGTATAGCGGGAGGGCCGTCGCAGATACGCAGTATTTT
few | TRBJ2-7 | TRBV30 | TRBD2 | CAWRQLADSYEQYF | TGTGCCTGGAGGCAACTAGCGGACTCCTACGAGCAGTACTTC
many | TRBJ2-7 | TRBV10-2 | - | CASRASAYEQYF | TGCGCCAGCAGGGCCTCCGCCTACGAGCAGTACTTC
few | TRBJ2-6 | TRBV2 | - | CASRRASMRSGANVLTF | TGTGCCAGCCGTCGGGCCTCGATGCGGTCTGGGGCCAACGTCCTGACTTTC
many | TRBJ2-3 | TRBV7-2 | TRBD2 | CASSPRLAETTDTQYF | TGTGCCAGCAGCCCACGACTAGCGGAGACCACAGATACGCAGTATTTT
many | TRBJ2-1 | TRBV7-6 | - | CASSLADPRVNEQFF | TGTGCCAGCAGCTTAGCGGACCCGAGGGTCAATGAGCAGTTCTTC
many | TRBJ2-5 | TRBV7-2 | - | CASSPGGQGETQYF | TGTGCCAGCAGCCCGGGGGGCCAGGGGGAGACCCAGTACTTC
many | TRBJ2-1 | TRBV5-1 | TRBD2 | CASSPKAGGPLNEQFF | TGCGCCAGCAGCCCTAAAGCGGGGGGGCCGTTGAATGAGCAGTTCTTC
many | TRBJ2-3 | TRBV5-4 | - | CASSFNPRGLTDTQYF | TGTGCCAGCAGCTTTAACCCCAGGGGCTTGACAGATACGCAGTATTTT
many | TRBJ2-2 | TRBV9 | - | CASSVGLAANTGELFF | TGTGCCAGCAGCGTAGGATTAGCGGCGAACACCGGGGAGCTGTTTTTT
many | TRBJ1-6 | TRBV14 | TRBD1 | CASSGTGSSSPLHF | TGTGCCAGCAGCGGGACAGGGAGCAGTTCACCCCTCCACTTT
many | TRBJ2-7 | TRBV5-1 | - | CASSLGQGKGHEQYF | TGCGCCAGCAGCTTGGGCCAGGGGAAGGGCCACGAGCAGTACTTC
few | TRBJ2-6 | TRBV4-2 | - | CASSQDPMTGANVLTF | TGTGCCAGCAGCCAAGATCCCATGACTGGGGCCAACGTCCTGACTTTC
many | TRBJ2-2 | TRBV10-1 | - | CASSRHGLGIRELFF | TGCGCCAGCAGCCGTCACGGTCTGGGGATCCGGGAGCTGTTTTTT
many | TRBJ2-1 | TRBV6-1 | - | CASSEHLVRRIYNEQFF | TGTGCCAGCAGTGAACACCTCGTGCGGAGGATATACAATGAGCAGTTCTTC
few | TRBJ2-3 | TRBV12-3/TRBV12-4 | - | CASSRAGRDTQYF | TGTGCCAGCAGTCGGGCGGGGAGAGATACGCAGTATTTT
many | TRBJ2-3 | TRBV5-1 | TRBD1 | CASSSQGAGTDTQYF | TGCGCCAGCAGCTCCCAGGGGGCTGGCACAGATACGCAGTATTTT
many | TRBJ2-5 | TRBV9 | - | CASSPGLTAPHQETQYF | TGTGCCAGCAGCCCAGGACTAACCGCGCCTCACCAAGAGACCCAGTACTTC
many | TRBJ2-1 | TRBV13 | - | CASSLFRREQFF | TGTGCCAGCAGCTTATTTCGACGAGAGCAGTTCTTC
few | TRBJ2-3 | TRBV7-3 | TRBD2 | CASSLLGVAGDTQYF | TGTGCCAGCAGCTTACTCGGGGTAGCGGGGGATACGCAGTATTTT
many | TRBJ2-5 | TRBV7-2 | - | CASSRSRSGETQYF | TGTGCCAGCAGCCGTTCGAGATCGGGGGAGACCCAGTACTTC
- | TRBJ2-2 | TRBV6-9 | - | CASVYPWAAGELFF | TGTGCCAGCGTCTATCCGTGGGCCGCGGGGGAGCTGTTTTTT
many | TRBJ1-1 | TRBV18 | - | CASSYDRRNTEAFF | TGTGCCAGCTCCTATGACAGGAGGAACACTGAAGCTTTCTTT
many | TRBJ1-1 | TRBV9 | - | CASSVTGPMNTEAFF | TGTGCCAGCAGCGTCACAGGGCCGATGAACACTGAAGCTTTCTTT
many | TRBJ1-1 | TRBV20-1 | - | CSGRGDTEAFF | TGCAGTGGTAGGGGTGACACTGAAGCTTTCTTT
many | TRBJ2-5 | TRBV6-5 | TRBD2 | CASSQTSGGARGTQYF | TGTGCCAGCAGCCAGACTAGCGGGGGGGCTCGGGGGACCCAGTACTTC
many | TRBJ2-7 | TRBV13 | TRBD2 | CASSSSGGAYEQYF | TGTGCCAGCAGCTCTAGCGGGGGGGCTTACGAGCAGTACTTC
many | TRBJ1-3 | TRBV15 | - | CATSRDERNTIYF | TGTGCCACCAGCAGAGATGAGAGAAACACCATATATTTT
- | TRBJ1-6 | TRBV5-1 | - | CASSPDGTPPSPLHF | TGCGCCAGCAGCCCGGATGGGACGCCACCTTCACCCCTCCACTTT
many | TRBJ1-2 | TRBV6-1 | - | CASSEAAPRGGYTF | TGTGCCAGCAGTGAAGCCGCCCCAAGAGGAGGCTACACCTTC
many | TRBJ2-3 | TRBV7-6 | - | CASSLGTSTDTQYF | TGTGCCAGCAGCTTAGGGACTAGCACAGATACGCAGTATTTT